This TCR beta chain was obtained from a study of spatial heterogeneity in lung cancer. Background on the study: Among detected sequences, beta-chain ones consistently exceeded alpha-chain ones in number.

Time point in this sample: sample taken at primary tumor resection. Unsorted samples of tumor, nontumor lung or frozen PBMC had their whole RNA sequenced. CDR3 length: 13 amino acids. With V trimmed by 4 bases and J by 6 bases, 5 bases remained unmatched. The germline V gene encodes CDR1 MNHNS and CDR2 SASEGT. TCRdb re-called the 5' RACE reads with MiXCR, one entry per CDR3 protein. The sample shows tens of thousands of distinct CDR3 sequences, 8.4% of them seen only once. This rearrangement joins TRBV6-1 to TRBJ1-2; 7 bases are a match to TRBD1. The sample in question was PBMCs, obtained at surgery. The TCR comes from a female donor with early-stage non-small cell lung cancer. This CDR3 reads CASSGTGTNGYTF. DNA for the CDR3: TGTGCCAGCAGTGGGACAGGAACTAATGGCTACACCTTC.